The T cell receptor (beta chain) described here comes from a study of CD8 T cells in ankylosing spondylitis. Study-level results: Blood of patients with ankylosing spondylitis appeared to be characterized by a TCR beta motif of eight highly homologous variants. As reported, disease-linked clones showed significant enrichment in matched ankylosing spondylitis synovial fluid. Several of the motif variants were reported before in synovial fluid and blood from reactive arthritis.

Molecular-barcoded quantitative 5'-RACE produced these TCR beta libraries. Using its own MiXCR run on the 5' RACE reads, TCRdb lists one record per CDR3 protein. The table lists roughly 130,000 distinct CDR3 sequences, roughly an eighth of them singletons. CDR3 size: 15 residues. With 10 bases clipped from V and 0 bases from J, the junction kept 9 bases outside the gene matches. About this clonotype: The antigen is not known.

The sample consisted of blood, either unsorted or a sorted T cell fraction (not recorded which). This clonotype was sampled from a female donor with ankylosing spondylitis or in good health (not recorded which). V usage is TRBV12-3 or TRBV12-4 and J usage is TRBJ2-3; TRBD1 matches 8 bases. The CDR3 DNA reads TGTGCCATCGAGAAGCAGGGGGCAAGCACAGATACGCAGTATTTT. Protein: CAIEKQGASTDTQYF.